Each of the 12 T cell receptor beta chains below was sequenced from the same sample in a study of T-cell reconstitution after alpha-beta-depleted transplantation in children (dated by TCRdb to the mid-2010s). The library was prepared using PCR. Data came from an Illumina HiSeq 2500. TCR library preparation used molecular barcoding, with unique molecular identifiers applied to normalize quantification of the TCRbeta repertoire. TCRdb reprocessed the public reads (quality trimming at Q25 with fastp, clone calling with MiXCR) and kept in-frame beta chains. Duplicate CDR3 protein sequences are folded into a single record with the most common DNA and genes. The sample records hundreds of thousands of distinct CDR3 sequences, roughly a tenth of which are singletons. Less than 5% of the sample is held by the ten biggest clonotypes. The sample consisted of PBMCs from the stem cell graft donor, taken from the stem cell graft. All receptors derive from a human donor who donated a stem cell graft to a child with acute myeloid leukemia.

Worth noting for this clonotype: This may come from a read error, since a much larger clone is one base off. The V gene is TRBV4-3, the J gene TRBJ2-7, with a weak D call TRBD1 (5 bases). The J call is uncertain, as TRBJ2-1 better fits the DNA end. This CDR3 contains 14 residues. The germline CDR1 and CDR2 sequences are LGHNA and YSLEER. CDR3 sequence reads: CASSQGDQGNEQFF. As DNA, the CDR3 is TGCGCCAGCAGCCAAGGGGATCAGGGCAACGAGCAGTTCTTC.

This clonotype was seen repeatedly, ten times or more. The junction does not match germline at one end; this may be a read error. V and J are TRBV6-2 or TRBV6-3 and TRBJ2-1; 9 bases align to TRBD1. The V gene's germline CDR1 is MNHEY and CDR2 SVGEGT. The CDR3 is made up of 15 amino acids. Here the CDR3 reads CASSSGTGIYNEQFF. Written as DNA, the CDR3 is TGCGCCAGCAGTTCCGGGACAGGGATTTACAATGAGCAGTTCTTC.

In this sample, this clonotype turned up a few times. The rearrangement joins TRBV18 to TRBJ2-3; perhaps D is TRBD1 or TRBD2 (5 bases each). Germline CDR1 reads KGHSH; CDR2 reads LQKENI. V was pared by 0 bases and J by 4 bases, with 11 bases between. CDR3 size: 15 residues. This CDR3 reads CASSPPLGPADTQYF. The CDR3 nucleotides read TGTGCCAGCTCACCACCTTTGGGACCGGCAGATACGCAGTATTTT.

This clonotype was seen at least ten times. The rearrangement uses TRBV12-3 or TRBV12-4 and TRBJ2-1; D not resolved. The CDR3 has 11 residues. The V end lost 7 bases, the J end lost 7 bases, and 8 bases lay between the germline ends. The CDR3 sequence is CASTSMNEQFF. CDR3 DNA sequence: TGTGCCAGCACCTCAATGAATGAGCAGTTCTTC.

This rearrangement joins TRBV6-2 or TRBV6-3 to TRBJ2-7; maybe TRBD2 (5 bases). Germline V CDR1 and CDR2: MNHEY, SVGEGT. Trimming stripped 2 bases from V and 6 bases from J, with 14 bases between. The CDR3 runs to 14 residues. The CDR3 nucleotides read TGTGCCAGCAGTTACGTGGGCGGGTCGAGCGAGCAGTACTTC. Translating gives CASSYVGGSSEQYF.

Regarding this clonotype: A much larger clone lies a single base off, so this may be a read error. This chain links TRBV29-1 with TRBJ2-5; 9 bases are shared with TRBD2. This CDR3 comprises 13 residues. Germline V lookup: CDR1 SQVTM, CDR2 ANQGSEA. J was trimmed by 7 bases and V by 5 bases; bases with no gene match: 8. CDR3 in amino acids: CSVLAGACGTQYF. DNA for the CDR3: TGCAGCGTTTTAGCGGGAGCTTGCGGGACCCAGTACTTC.

V and J are TRBV5-1 and TRBJ2-3; D is possibly TRBD1 or TRBD2 (5 bases each). The V end was cut by 3 bases, the J end by 10 bases, with 15 bases between. Germline V lookup: CDR1 SGHRS, CDR2 YFSETQ. CDR3 length equals 13 residues. In nucleotides, the CDR3 is TGCGCCAGCAGCTCCCCTCCTAGGGACGCGCAGTATTTT. As protein: CASSSPPRDAQYF.

At least ten counts were recorded for this clonotype. The rearrangement links TRBV12-3 or TRBV12-4 to TRBJ1-3, with TRBD1 identical over 8 bases. The CDR3 length is 15 residues. V shed 2 bases and J 7 bases; nucleotides not matched to a gene: 7. CDR3 nucleotide sequence: TGTGCCAGCAGTTTAACCGGGACAGGTTCGAACACCATATATTTT. Encoded protein: CASSLTGTGSNTIYF.

This clonotype has a handful of counts. The V and J genes are TRBV7-2 and TRBJ2-7; D is ambiguous. The germline V gene encodes CDR1 SGHTA and CDR2 FQGNSA. The CDR3 runs 15 residues. With 0 bases removed from V and 4 bases from J, the gap between germline ends came to 13 bases. CDR3 DNA: TGTGCCAGCAGCTTAGCTAAAGTTGAGCTGTACGAGCAGTACTTC. Amino acid sequence: CASSLAKVELYEQYF.

This clonotype was observed a handful of times. The J gene is TRBJ2-1, the V gene TRBV5-1, with TRBD2 identical over 14 bases. The CDR3 is made up of 19 amino acids. Germline CDR1 is SGHRS and CDR2 is YFSETQ. Trimming removed 0 bases from V and 12 bases from J; junction bases left unmatched: 17. The CDR3 region is CASSLAPSPRLAGGPGQFF. CDR3 nucleotide sequence: TGCGCCAGCAGCTTGGCCCCCTCACCCAGACTAGCGGGAGGGCCCGGGCAGTTCTTC.

The sample holds many counts of this clonotype. The chain joins TRBV27 to TRBJ2-1, with TRBD1 matching over 9 bases. The CDR3 is made up of 15 amino acids. Germline V gene lookup returns CDR1 MNHEY and CDR2 SMNVEV (reference sequence). The V gene end was trimmed by 5 bases and the J gene end by 5 bases; junction bases not matched to a gene: 7. In DNA, the CDR3 is TGTGCCAGCAGTGGTCGGGACAGGGTAAACAATGAGCAGTTCTTC. The encoded protein is CASSGRDRVNNEQFF.

This clonotype was counted a few times. The chain carries TRBV4-3 and TRBJ2-7; D is uncertain. Between the trimmed V and J ends, which lost 0 bases and 9 bases, there was a span of 15 bases. CDR1 is LGHNA, CDR2 YSLEER, per germline. The CDR3 extends over 14 amino acids. The CDR3 spells CASSQDKREGRQYF. The CDR3 DNA sequence: TGCGCCAGCAGCCAAGACAAAAGGGAAGGACGGCAGTACTTC.